This T cell receptor beta chain was observed in a study of PD-L1 blockade in urothelial cancer. Data came from immunoSEQ multiplex PCR; TCRdb stores just in-frame clones and leaves some out. The sample carries tens of thousands of clones, roughly 89% recorded once. The CDR3 spans 14 residues. Germline CDR1 reads SGHNT; CDR2 reads YENEEA. After removal of 3 bases from V and 5 bases from J, the junction contained 7 bases not matched to a gene. The source of this sequence is a man aged 60 to 69 with urothelial cancer. This chain uses TRBV11-3 with TRBJ2-7; 7 positions match TRBD1. The material was PBMCs, obtained around atezolizumab (anti-PD-L1) treatment. The CDR3: CASSFSKTGDEQYF. The CDR3 DNA reads TGTGCCAGCAGCTTCTCTAAAACAGGGGACGAGCAGTACTTC.